This TCR beta chain was recorded in a study of CD8 T cells in Susac syndrome. About the study: Patients with Susac syndrome were therapy-naive, on corticosteroids, or on intravenous immunoglobulin alone at blood draw.

This clonotype was observed once. Random-hexamer reverse transcription was applied to roughly 0.45 to 1 ug RNA. TCRdb redid the calling of the immunoSEQ multiplex PCR reads with MiXCR, one entry per CDR3 protein. The sample records 100,000 to 150,000 distinct CDR3 sequences, 90% to 95% being singletons. Trimming took 1 base from V and 4 from J; bases not matched to a gene: 10. The CDR3 sequence is 17 residues long. Germline loops: CDR1 LGHNA, CDR2 YNFKEQ. In blood CD8+ and CD4+ T cells, TCR beta underwent sequencing. The authors negatively isolated CD8+ and CD4+ T cells and FACS-enriched TEMRA cells. V usage is TRBV4-2 and J usage is TRBJ1-1, with 9 bases lining up with TRBD1. The TCR was taken from a human donor with Susac syndrome. Sequenced material: CD8+ T cells from PBMCs. Written as DNA, the CDR3 is TGTGCCAGCAGCCAAGTCGGGACAGGGCGGAATGGCACTGAAGCTTTCTTT. It is translated as CASSQVGTGRNGTEAFF.